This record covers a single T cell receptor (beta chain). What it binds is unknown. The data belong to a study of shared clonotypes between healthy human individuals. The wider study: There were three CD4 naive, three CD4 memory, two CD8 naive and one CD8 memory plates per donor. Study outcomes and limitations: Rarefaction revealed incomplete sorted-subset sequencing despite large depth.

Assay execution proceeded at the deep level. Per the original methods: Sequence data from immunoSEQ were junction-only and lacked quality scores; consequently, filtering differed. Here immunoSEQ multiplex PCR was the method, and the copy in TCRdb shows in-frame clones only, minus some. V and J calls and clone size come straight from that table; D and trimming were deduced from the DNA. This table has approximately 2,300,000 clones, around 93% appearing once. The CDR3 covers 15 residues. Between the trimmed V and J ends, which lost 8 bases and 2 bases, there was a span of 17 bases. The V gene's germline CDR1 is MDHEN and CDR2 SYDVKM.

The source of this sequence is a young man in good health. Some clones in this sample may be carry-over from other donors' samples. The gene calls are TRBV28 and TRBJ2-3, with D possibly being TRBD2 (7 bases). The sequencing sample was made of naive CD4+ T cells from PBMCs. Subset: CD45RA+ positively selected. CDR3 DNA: TGTGCCAGCCTCCCCCCGGGGGGCCTCACAGATACGCAGTATTTT. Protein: CASLPPGGLTDTQYF. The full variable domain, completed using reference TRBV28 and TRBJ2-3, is DVKVTQSSRYLVKRTGEKVFLECVQDMDHENMFWYRQDPGLGLRLIYFSYDVKMKEKGDIPEGYSVSREKKERFSLILESASTNQTSMYLCASLPPGGLTDTQYFGPGTRLTVL.